This T cell receptor (beta chain) was retrieved from a study of blood T cell repertoires in COVID-19. The germline gives CDR1 SQVTM, CDR2 ANQGSEA. The ends lost 4 bases at V and 9 bases at J; junction bases unmatched: 11. There are 14 residues in the CDR3. This clone has more than one count but fewer than ten. Method: immunoSEQ multiplex PCR; TCRdb's copy keeps in-frame clones and lacks some. The repertoire holds 37,000 or so clones, more than 65% seen once, with about 29% in the top ten. The origin of this receptor is a man older than 75 with active or convalescent COVID-19. The gene calls are TRBV29-1 and TRBJ2-7; the match to TRBD2 covers 11 bases. Material for sequencing was peripheral blood. The CDR3 bases are TGCAGCGTTGTAGCGGGAGGGCCAAGAGAGGGGCAGTACTTC. Its protein product is CSVVAGGPREGQYF.